The sequence of this T cell receptor (beta chain) was determined in a study of CD8+CD57+ T cells in acquired aplastic anemia. Study as a whole: Yields of DNA that came from sorted CD4+ and CD8+ cells averaged approximately 3.2 ug. General study results and limits: No significant patient-versus-control difference appeared in CD8+ Simpson's diversity. Overlap between patients and controls comprised just under 30 CD8+ CDR3 sequences.

CDR1 LGHNT and CDR2 FRNRAP come from the germline V gene. This CDR3 has 15 residues. V lost 5 bases, J lost 0 bases, and 13 bases lay in between. Investigators profiled TCR beta VDJ and CDR3 from genomic DNA template. One entry per CDR3 protein results from TCRdb running MiXCR on the reads. The table shows about 120,000 distinct CDR3 sequences, with approximately 40% occurring only once. Patients chosen for sequencing had shown CD8+CD57+ cell expansion by flow cytometry. The cohort consisted entirely of patients having severe acquired aplastic anemia. This clonotype was counted many times. What it binds is not known.

The V and J genes are TRBV12-5 and TRBJ1-1; D uncertain. The receptor comes from a human donor with aplastic anemia. Source material: sorted CD4+, CD8+, or CD8+CD57+ T cells (not recorded which) from PBMCs. The CDR3 loop reads CASGPPNSVNTEAFF. CDR3 coding DNA: TGTGCTAGTGGTCCCCCGAACTCAGTGAACACTGAAGCTTTCTTT.